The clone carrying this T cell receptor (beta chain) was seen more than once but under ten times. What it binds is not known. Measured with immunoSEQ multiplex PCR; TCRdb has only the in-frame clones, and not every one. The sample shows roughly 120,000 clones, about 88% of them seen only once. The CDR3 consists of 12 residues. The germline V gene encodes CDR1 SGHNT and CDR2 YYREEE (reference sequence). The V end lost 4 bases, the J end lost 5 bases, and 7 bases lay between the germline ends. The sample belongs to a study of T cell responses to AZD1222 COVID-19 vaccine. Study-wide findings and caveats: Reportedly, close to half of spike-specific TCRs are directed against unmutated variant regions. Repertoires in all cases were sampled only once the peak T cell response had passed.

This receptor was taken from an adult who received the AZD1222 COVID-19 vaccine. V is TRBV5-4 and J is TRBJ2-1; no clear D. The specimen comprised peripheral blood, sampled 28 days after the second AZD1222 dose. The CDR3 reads CASSPKNNEQFF. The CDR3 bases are TGTGCCAGCAGCCCCAAGAACAATGAGCAGTTCTTC.